The next 26 T cell receptor beta chains were all read from a single sample in a study of cytomegalovirus exposure and HLA in healthy donors. The PCR ran on 60 Vbeta and 13 Jbeta primers. Clones were sequenced by immunoSEQ multiplex PCR, and TCRdb holds only the in-frame ones, with some missing. The table includes tens of thousands of clones, around 67% detected once. Sample: PBMCs. The receptors originated from a woman between 50 and 59 years old in good health and CMV-seropositive.

This clone appeared once. The chain uses TRBV7-9 and TRBJ2-7, with unresolved D. Germline values: CDR1 SEHNR, CDR2 FQNEAQ (reference sequence). The CDR3 totals 13 residues. V dropped 5 bases and J dropped 2 bases, with 10 bases sitting between them. The CDR3 here is CASSGLYTYEQYF. CDR3 DNA sequence: TGTGCCAGCAGCGGGCTATACACCTACGAGCAGTACTTC.

The chain couples TRBV28 to TRBJ2-5, with 10 bases fitting TRBD1. The germline gives CDR1 MDHEN, CDR2 SYDVKM. CDR3 length equals 18 residues. V dropped 1 base and J dropped 5; count of bases not matched to a gene: 13. This CDR3 is CASSLFPPGQGFRETQYF. In nucleotides, the CDR3 is TGTGCCAGCAGTTTATTTCCCCCGGGACAGGGGTTTCGGGAGACCCAGTACTTC. Drawing the rest from reference TRBV28 and TRBJ2-5, the complete variable domain is DVKVTQSSRYLVKRTGEKVFLECVQDMDHENMFWYRQDPGLGLRLIYFSYDVKMKEKGDIPEGYSVSREKKERFSLILESASTNQTSMYLCASSLFPPGQGFRETQYFGPGTRLLVL.

The genes are TRBV18 and TRBJ2-7; 7 bases are shared with TRBD1. The CDR3 spans 16 residues. With 1 base clipped from V and 3 bases from J, the junction kept 9 bases outside the gene matches. Germline V gene sequence: CDR1 KGHSH, CDR2 LQKENI. The DNA of the CDR3 is TGTGCCAGCTCACCACAGGGGGCGGAACCCAGCTACGAGCAGTACTTC. This encodes CASSPQGAEPSYEQYF.

The chain couples TRBV6-5 to TRBJ1-2; tentative D call: TRBD1 (5 bases). Per germline, CDR1 MNHEY and CDR2 SVGAGI. V lost 10 bases and J 2 bases, leaving 17 bases between the germline ends. The length of the CDR3 is 14 residues. CDR3 sequence (DNA): TGTGCCACCCGAGGAGTGGCAGGGAACTATGGCTACACCTTC. This translates into CATRGVAGNYGYTF.

With respect to this clone: At one end, the junction sequence differs from germline, possibly due to a read error. V gene TRBV6-4 combines with J gene TRBJ1-2; weak D call: TRBD1 (5 bases). The CDR3 sequence is 14 residues long. Germline CDR1 is MRHNA and CDR2 is SNTAGT. CDR3 region: CASSEGANNYGYPF. In nucleotides, the CDR3 is TGTGCCAGCAGTGAAGGGGCGAACAACTATGGCTACCCCTTC.

The genes are TRBV6-4 and TRBJ2-1; D may be TRBD2 (6 bases). The germline V gene has CDR1 MRHNA and CDR2 SNTAGT. V dropped 4 bases and J dropped 7 bases, with 20 bases sitting between them. This CDR3 region has 16 residues. The CDR3 sequence is CASSARLVGSWNEQFF. The DNA for the CDR3 is TGTGCCAGCAGTGCCCGACTAGTCGGGAGTTGGAATGAGCAGTTCTTC.

This sequence joins TRBV7-3 and TRBJ1-1, with D maybe TRBD1 (6 bases). The CDR3 is made up of 13 amino acids. Germline V gene data show CDR1 as SGHTA and CDR2 as FQGTGA. V was trimmed by 4 bases and J by 1 base, leaving 7 bases between them. The CDR3 protein is CASSSQGNTEAFF. CDR3 DNA sequence: TGTGCCAGCAGCTCACAGGGGAACACTGAAGCTTTCTTT.

This clone came up a few times. The chain combines TRBV7-9 with TRBJ1-2, with D possibly matching TRBD1 (5 bases). V shed 4 bases and J shed 1 base, with 16 bases lying between them. Germline values: CDR1 SEHNR, CDR2 FQNEAQ (reference sequence). The CDR3 totals 16 residues. This CDR3 is CASSSRRSGINYGYTF. The CDR3 region has the DNA TGTGCCAGCAGCTCGAGGCGGTCAGGGATTAACTATGGCTACACCTTC. Full variable domain (remainder filled in from reference TRBV7-9 and TRBJ1-2): DTGVSQNPRHKITKRGQNVTFRCDPISEHNRLYWYRQTLGQGPEFLTYFQNEAQLEKSRLLSDRFSAERPKGSFSTLEIQRTEQGDSAMYLCASSSRRSGINYGYTFGSGTRLTVV.

The chain uses TRBV27 and TRBJ2-1, with 11 bases identical to TRBD2. The V gene's germline CDR1 is MNHEY and CDR2 SMNVEV (reference sequence). V lost 4 bases to trimming and J lost 10 bases; unmatched junction nucleotides: 6. The CDR3 sequence is 14 residues long. CDR3 nucleotide sequence: TGTGCCAGCAGTTCGACTAGCGGGACACGAGAGCAGTTCTTC. Amino acids: CASSSTSGTREQFF.

The chain is built from TRBV5-5 and TRBJ2-7; possible D gene TRBD1, 6 bases. The CDR3 consists of 15 residues. V dropped 4 bases and J dropped 2 bases, with 16 bases sitting between them. Germline V gene lookup returns CDR1 SGHKS and CDR2 YYEKEE (reference sequence). This CDR3 reads CASSLRGFGTYEQYF. The CDR3 DNA follows: TGTGCCAGCAGCCTCAGGGGATTTGGTACCTACGAGCAGTACTTC.

This sequence joins TRBV6-6 and TRBJ1-4; 9 bases agree with TRBD1. Losses at the gene ends were 4 bases for V and 6 bases for J; bases not matched to a gene: 3. This CDR3 is 14 amino acids long. CDR1 and CDR2 (germline): MNHNY, SVGAGI (reference sequence). Written as DNA, the CDR3 is TGTGCCAGCAGTTCCAGACAGGGGGATGAAAAACTGTTTTTT. Its translation is CASSSRQGDEKLFF.

This chain connects TRBV6-5 to TRBJ2-7, with TRBD1 matching 7 bases. This CDR3 has 15 amino acids. With V trimmed by 4 bases and J by 2 bases, 8 bases remained unmatched. Germline values: CDR1 MNHEY, CDR2 SVGAGI. The CDR3 region is CASSSIHRGTYEQYF. The CDR3, as DNA: TGTGCCAGCAGTTCGATCCACAGGGGTACCTACGAGCAGTACTTC.

This chain uses TRBV10-3 with TRBJ1-5; possibly TRBD1 for D (5 bases). The ends were cut back, 4 bases at V and 5 bases at J, with 9 bases in the middle. CDR1 ENHRY and CDR2 SYGVKD come from the germline V gene. The CDR3 has 13 residues. The CDR3 DNA reads TGTGCCATCAGTGGGGAAGGGGATCAGCCCCAGCATTTT. It codes for CAISGEGDQPQHF.

The chain combines TRBV19 with TRBJ1-6, with D possibly TRBD1 on 6 matching bases. V gave up 7 bases and J gave up 7 bases, with 14 bases separating them. CDR3 length equals 14 residues. The germline V gene has CDR1 LNHDA and CDR2 SQIVND (reference sequence). Written as DNA, the CDR3 is TGTGCCAGTACCTTAGGGGGTGGGAATTCACCCCTCCACTTT. It encodes CASTLGGGNSPLHF.

The genes are TRBV7-8 and TRBJ1-5; 7 bases map to TRBD1. Germline assignment: CDR1 SGHVS and CDR2 FQNEAQ. This CDR3 spans 14 amino acids. Unmatched junction bases numbered 0, after V lost 2 bases and J lost 2 bases. The CDR3 nucleotides read TGTGCCAGCAGCTTACAGGGGGGCAATCAGCCCCAGCATTTT. This codes for CASSLQGGNQPQHF.

This chain links TRBV7-9 with TRBJ2-3; 9 nucleotides match TRBD2. The CDR3 spans 15 residues. Germline-derived CDR1 and CDR2 are SEHNR and FQNEAQ (reference sequence). V lost 6 bases, J lost 0 bases, and 4 bases stayed unmatched. CDR3 sequence reads: CASRPSGASTDTQYF. The CDR3 DNA reads as TGTGCCAGCAGGCCTAGCGGGGCGAGCACAGATACGCAGTATTTT.

The chain couples TRBV29-1 to TRBJ2-5, with a tentative D call TRBD2 (6 bases). Deletions cut 1 base from V and 5 bases from J, with 17 bases between. CDR1 and CDR2 from the germline V gene are SQVTM and ANQGSEA. The CDR3 loop spans 15 amino acids. In nucleotides, the CDR3 is TGCAGCGTTGAAGTAAGGGGACTGCTTCGGGAGACCCAGTACTTC. Protein: CSVEVRGLLRETQYF. Combining the CDR3 with reference TRBV29-1 and TRBJ2-5 gives the whole variable domain SAVISQKPSRDICQRGTSLTIQCQVDSQVTMMFWYRQQPGQSLTLIATANQGSEATYESGFVIDKFPISRPNLTFSTLTVSNMSPEDSSIYLCSVEVRGLLRETQYFGPGTRLLVL.

This chain joins TRBV7-6 and TRBJ1-2, with D possibly matching TRBD1 (5 bases). Germline CDR1 SGHVS, CDR2 FNYEAQ. V was pared by 3 bases and J by 6 bases, with 14 bases between. The CDR3 covers 14 residues. Written as DNA, the CDR3 is TGTGCCAGCAGCTTCTCAACAGCCAGGGATGGCTACACCTTC. Translation: CASSFSTARDGYTF.

The V call is TRBV11-2, the J call TRBJ1-5; 9 nucleotides agree with TRBD1. With V trimmed by 1 base and J by 3 bases, 4 bases remained unmatched. CDR3 length equals 16 residues. CDR1 is SGHAT, CDR2 FQNNGV, per germline. The CDR3 protein is CASSLGRDRDNQPQHF. The CDR3 DNA reads as TGTGCCAGCAGCTTAGGGAGGGACAGGGACAATCAGCCCCAGCATTTT. Combining the CDR3 with reference TRBV11-2 and TRBJ1-5 gives the whole variable domain EAGVAQSPRYKIIEKRQSVAFWCNPISGHATLYWYQQILGQGPKLLIQFQNNGVVDDSQLPKDRFSAERLKGVDSTLKIQPAKLEDSAVYLCASSLGRDRDNQPQHFGDGTRLSIL.

This chain links TRBV6-5 with TRBJ2-3; 10 positions agree with TRBD2. The germline gives CDR1 MNHEY, CDR2 SVGAGI. J lost 14 bases, V lost 9 bases, and 17 bases had no gene match. There are 14 residues in the CDR3. DNA for the CDR3: TGTGCCAGTGAAGAGGACGGAAGCGGGAGGGCCCGGTATTTT. This encodes CASEEDGSGRARYF.

This clone has only one observation. The V call is TRBV10-3, the J call TRBJ1-3; TRBD1 agrees at 9 bases. The CDR3 consists of 18 residues. J gave up 2 bases and V 3 bases, and 11 bases lay outside the gene matches. Germline CDR1 ENHRY, CDR2 SYGVKD. CDR3 protein: CAISDPDRGGLAGNTIYF. The DNA of the CDR3 is TGTGCCATCAGTGACCCCGACAGGGGGGGATTAGCTGGAAACACCATATATTTT.

The chain has TRBV6-6 and TRBJ2-1; 7 nucleotides line up with TRBD2. Germline V lookup: CDR1 MNHNY, CDR2 SVGAGI (reference sequence). The CDR3 is 16 amino acids. V trimming: 4 bases; J trimming: 0 bases; junction bases outside the gene matches: 6. The CDR3 sequence is CASSFRDYSSYNEQFF. The CDR3, as DNA: TGTGCCAGCAGTTTCCGGGACTACAGCTCCTACAATGAGCAGTTCTTC.

The CDR3, as DNA: TGTGCCAGCAGTCCCTGGGACAGGCGGTCGGATAGCTATGGCTACACCTTC. Amino acids: CASSPWDRRSDSYGYTF. The genes are TRBV27 and TRBJ1-2; 8 bases line up with TRBD1. After removal of 5 bases from V and 4 bases from J, the junction contained 15 bases not matched to a gene. The CDR3 is 17 residues long. Germline V gene data show CDR1 as MNHEY and CDR2 as SMNVEV (reference sequence).

The gene calls are TRBV28 and TRBJ2-7; D remains unclear. V dropped 5 bases and J dropped 6 bases, with 14 bases sitting between them. This CDR3 has 13 amino acids. The germline CDR1 and CDR2 sequences are MDHEN and SYDVKM. The CDR3 spells CASSPTLEAEQYF. CDR3 bases: TGTGCCAGCAGTCCAACTCTTGAGGCCGAGCAGTACTTC.

The V and J genes are TRBV7-3 and TRBJ2-3; 7 nucleotides line up with TRBD1. Per germline, CDR1 SGHTA and CDR2 FQGTGA. CDR3 length: 14 residues. V lost 3 bases and J lost 2; bases outside the gene matches: 2. CDR3 nucleotide sequence: TGTGCCAGCAGCTTGGGACAGAACACAGATACGCAGTATTTT. This codes for CASSLGQNTDTQYF.

This chain links TRBV5-1 with TRBJ1-4, with D possibly TRBD1 on 5 matching bases. V lost 5 bases and J lost 2, with 10 bases in between. CDR1 is SGHRS and CDR2 is YFSETQ in the germline V gene. The CDR3 is 14 residues long. CDR3: CASRVDSTNEKLFF. The CDR3 coding sequence is TGCGCCAGCAGGGTAGACAGTACTAATGAAAAACTGTTTTTT.